Here is one T cell receptor beta chain with its context. Study processing details: Reference gene primer amplification in the assay estimated nucleated cell counts. TCRdb's table, derived via immunoSEQ multiplex PCR, lists solely in-frame clones and lacks some. D and trimming come from the DNA, and the V and J calls and clone size come from that table. The data show around 250,000 clones, with around nine tenths seen just once and 1.5% to 2% held by the top ten. The CDR3 has 13 residues. V lost 0 bases, J lost 3 bases, and 3 bases lay in between. CDR1 and CDR2 from the germline V gene are SGDLS and YYNGEE. This sample is drawn from a study of blood T cell repertoires in COVID-19. Overall study context: Collection of acute and convalescent COVID-19 samples took place in the United States, Italy and Spain. PBMCs, B-cell-depleted T cells, or T cells were the source of the cDNA or gDNA that made up the material.

The sequenced material came from peripheral blood. The sequence was obtained from an older woman who had recovered from COVID-19. V and J are TRBV9 and TRBJ1-4, with D hard to call. The CDR3: CASSVGPNEKLFF. CDR3 DNA: TGTGCCAGCAGCGTAGGGCCTAATGAAAAACTGTTTTTT. Drawing the rest from reference TRBV9 and TRBJ1-4, the complete variable domain is DSGVTQTPKHLITATGQRVTLRCSPRSGDLSVYWYQQSLDQGLQFLIQYYNGEERAKGNILERFSAQQFPDLHSELNLSSLELGDSALYFCASSVGPNEKLFFGSGTQLSVL.